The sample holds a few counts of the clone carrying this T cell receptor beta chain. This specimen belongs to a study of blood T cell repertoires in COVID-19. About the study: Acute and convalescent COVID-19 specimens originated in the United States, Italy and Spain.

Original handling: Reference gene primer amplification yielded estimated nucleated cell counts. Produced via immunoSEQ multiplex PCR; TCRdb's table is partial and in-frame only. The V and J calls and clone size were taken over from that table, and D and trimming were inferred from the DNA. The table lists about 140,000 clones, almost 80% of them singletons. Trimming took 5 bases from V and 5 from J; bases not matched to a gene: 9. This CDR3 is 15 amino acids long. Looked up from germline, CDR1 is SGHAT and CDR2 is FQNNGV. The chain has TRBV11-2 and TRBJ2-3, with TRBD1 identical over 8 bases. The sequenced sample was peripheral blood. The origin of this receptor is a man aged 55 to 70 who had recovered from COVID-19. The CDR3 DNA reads TGTGCCAGCAGCCGCCAGCTGACAGGGGAAGATACGCAGTATTTT. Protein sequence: CASSRQLTGEDTQYF.